The clone carrying this TCR beta chain was counted only a few times. Its antigen is undetermined. This sample was taken from a study of blood T cells in healthy people across ages. Study conclusions and caveats: Greater diversity and more naive CD4+ cells were seen in long-lived donors than in aged donors.

This CDR3 comprises 14 residues. CDR1 and CDR2 (germline): DFQATT, SNEGSKA (reference sequence). V lost 5 bases, J lost 2 bases, and 4 bases stayed unmatched. PBMCs numbering at least 7 million were isolated per sample. Total RNA extracted from each sample amounted to at least 5 micrograms. Next came a second PCR, run for about 6 to 12 cycles, which used a sample-barcoded 5' primer along with a J-beta primer mix. TCRdb reanalysed the 5' RACE reads using MiXCR and keeps one entry per CDR3 protein. The repertoire includes around 2 million distinct CDR3 sequences, 30% to 40% of them detected once, and 23% sits in the top ten.

The specimen sequenced was blood. This TCR was sampled from a human donor in good health. The V and J genes are TRBV20-1 and TRBJ2-1; 9 bases line up with TRBD2. CDR3 region: CSARSGGTYNEQFF. CDR3 in DNA: TGCAGTGCTCGGAGCGGGGGGACCTACAATGAGCAGTTCTTC.